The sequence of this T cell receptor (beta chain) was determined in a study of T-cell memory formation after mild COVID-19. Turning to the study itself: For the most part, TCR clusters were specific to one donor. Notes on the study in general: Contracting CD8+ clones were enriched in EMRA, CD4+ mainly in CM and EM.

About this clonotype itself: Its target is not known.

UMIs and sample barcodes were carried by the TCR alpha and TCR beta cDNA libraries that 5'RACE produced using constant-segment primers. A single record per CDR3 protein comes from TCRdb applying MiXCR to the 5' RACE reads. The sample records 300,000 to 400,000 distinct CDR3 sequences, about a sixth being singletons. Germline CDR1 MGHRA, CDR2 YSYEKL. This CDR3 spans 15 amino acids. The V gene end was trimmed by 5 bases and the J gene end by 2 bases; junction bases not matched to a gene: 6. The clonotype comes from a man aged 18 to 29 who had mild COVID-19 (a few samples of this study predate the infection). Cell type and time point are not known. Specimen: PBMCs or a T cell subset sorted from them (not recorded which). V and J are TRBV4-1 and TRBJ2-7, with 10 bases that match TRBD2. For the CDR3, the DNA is TGCGCCAGCAGCTCTTATAGCGGGGGGCCCTACGAGCAGTACTTC. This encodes CASSSYSGGPYEQYF.